The present TCR beta chain was sequenced within a study of monozygotic twins with inflammatory bowel disease. CDR3 length: 13 amino acids. The germline V gene encodes CDR1 LGHDT and CDR2 YNNKEL (reference sequence). From its re-call of the 5' RACE reads, TCRdb lists each CDR3 protein once, without DNA. The table lists 210,000 or so distinct CDR3 sequences. The TCR was taken from a human donor with ulcerative colitis or Crohn's disease, or a healthy co-twin of an affected twin (not recorded which). The V and J genes are TRBV3-1 and TRBJ1-1; TCRdb designates TRBD1, a call that cannot be tested without DNA. The sample consisted of blood. CDR3: CASSSGGNTEAFF.